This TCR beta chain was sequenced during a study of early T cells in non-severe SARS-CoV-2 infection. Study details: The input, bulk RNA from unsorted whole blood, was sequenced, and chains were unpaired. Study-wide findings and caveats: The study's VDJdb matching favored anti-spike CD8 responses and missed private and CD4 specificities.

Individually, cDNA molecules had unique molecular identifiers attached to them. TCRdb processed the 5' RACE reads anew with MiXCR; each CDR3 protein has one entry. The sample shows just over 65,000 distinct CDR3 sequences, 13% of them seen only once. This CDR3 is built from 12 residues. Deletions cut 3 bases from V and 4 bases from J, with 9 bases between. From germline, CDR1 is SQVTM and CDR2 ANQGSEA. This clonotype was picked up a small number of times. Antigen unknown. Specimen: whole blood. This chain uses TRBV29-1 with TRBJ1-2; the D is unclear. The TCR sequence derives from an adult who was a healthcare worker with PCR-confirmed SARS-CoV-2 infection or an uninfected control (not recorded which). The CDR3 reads CSVDRSGYGYTF. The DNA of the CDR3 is TGCAGCGTTGATCGGTCAGGCTATGGCTACACCTTC.